In its sample, the clone carrying this T cell receptor beta chain was seen once. Its antigen is currently unknown. The data belong to a study of shared clonotypes between healthy human individuals. Study-wide findings and caveats: Sequencing depth was predicted to influence how clonotypes are shared among donors.

CD45RO negativity and positive selection for CCR7 defined naive CD8 cells, a population that excluded terminally differentiated effector memory CD45RA+ cells. For every subset, genomic DNA was evenly distributed across several immunoSEQ plates. Assay used: immunoSEQ multiplex PCR; TCRdb lists only in-frame clones, some missing. The sample yields 600,000 or so clones, about 95% seen once. Germline lookup yields CDR1 KGHSY and CDR2 FQNENV. The CDR3 sequence is 15 residues long. J lost 3 bases, V lost 1 base, and 2 bases had no gene match. The rearrangement uses TRBV16 and TRBJ2-5; TRBD2 aligns across 10 bases. Sequenced material: naive CD8+ T cells sorted from blood. The receptor was isolated from a woman under 40 in good health. This chain's CDR3 is CASSQWLAGEETQYF. CDR3 DNA sequence: TGTGCCAGCAGCCAATGGCTAGCGGGAGAAGAGACCCAGTACTTC.